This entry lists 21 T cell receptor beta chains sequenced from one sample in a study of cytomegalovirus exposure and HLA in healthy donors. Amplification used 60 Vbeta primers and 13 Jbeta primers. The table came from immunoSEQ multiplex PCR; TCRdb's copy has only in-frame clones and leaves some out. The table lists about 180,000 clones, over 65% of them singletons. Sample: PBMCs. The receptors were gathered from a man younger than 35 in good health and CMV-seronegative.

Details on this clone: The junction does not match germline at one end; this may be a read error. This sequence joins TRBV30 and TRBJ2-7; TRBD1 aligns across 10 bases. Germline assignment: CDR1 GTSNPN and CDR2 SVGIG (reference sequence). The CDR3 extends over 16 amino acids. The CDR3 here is CAWSGQPGQGWYERYF. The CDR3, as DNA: TGTGCCTGGAGCGGACAACCGGGACAGGGGTGGTACGAGCGGTACTTC.

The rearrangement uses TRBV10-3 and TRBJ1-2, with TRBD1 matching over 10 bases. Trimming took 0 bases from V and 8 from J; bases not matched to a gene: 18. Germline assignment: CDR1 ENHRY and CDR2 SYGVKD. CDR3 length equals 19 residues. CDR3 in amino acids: CAISESDRDRGSLARGYTF. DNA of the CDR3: TGTGCCATCAGTGAGTCAGACCGGGACAGGGGATCTTTAGCTCGGGGCTACACCTTC.

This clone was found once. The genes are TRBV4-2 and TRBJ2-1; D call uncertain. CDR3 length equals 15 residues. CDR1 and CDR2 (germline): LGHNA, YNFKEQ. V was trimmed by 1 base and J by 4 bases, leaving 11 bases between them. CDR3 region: CASSQAQDGYNEQFF. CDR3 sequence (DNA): TGTGCCAGCAGCCAAGCCCAAGACGGGTACAATGAGCAGTTCTTC.

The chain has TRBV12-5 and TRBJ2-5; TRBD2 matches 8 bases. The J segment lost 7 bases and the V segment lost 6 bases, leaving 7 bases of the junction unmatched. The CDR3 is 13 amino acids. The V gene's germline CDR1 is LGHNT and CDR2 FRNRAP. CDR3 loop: CASGPAGEGTQYF. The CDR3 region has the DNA TGTGCTAGTGGCCCAGCGGGAGAGGGGACCCAGTACTTC.

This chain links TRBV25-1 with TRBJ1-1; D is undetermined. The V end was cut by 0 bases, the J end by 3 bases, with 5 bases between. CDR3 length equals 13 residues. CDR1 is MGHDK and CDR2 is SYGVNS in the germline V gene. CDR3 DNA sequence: TGTGCCAGCAGTGAATACGAGGACACTGAAGCTTTCTTT. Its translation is CASSEYEDTEAFF.

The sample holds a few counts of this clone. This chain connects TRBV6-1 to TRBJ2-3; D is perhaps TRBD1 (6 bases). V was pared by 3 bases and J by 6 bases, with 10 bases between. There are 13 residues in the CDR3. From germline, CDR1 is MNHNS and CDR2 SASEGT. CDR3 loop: CASSEYRVDTQYF. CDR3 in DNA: TGTGCCAGCAGTGAGTACAGGGTGGATACGCAGTATTTT.

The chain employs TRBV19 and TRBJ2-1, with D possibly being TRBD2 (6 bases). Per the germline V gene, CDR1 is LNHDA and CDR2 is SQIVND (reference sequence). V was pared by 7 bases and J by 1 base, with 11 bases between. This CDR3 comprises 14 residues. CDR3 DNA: TGTGCCAGTAACGGGGGAGTGTCCTACAATGAGCAGTTCTTC. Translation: CASNGGVSYNEQFF.

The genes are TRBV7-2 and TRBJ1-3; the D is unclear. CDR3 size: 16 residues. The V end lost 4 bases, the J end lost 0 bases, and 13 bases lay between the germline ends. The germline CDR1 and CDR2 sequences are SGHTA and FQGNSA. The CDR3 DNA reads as TGTGCCAGCAGCTCCCTCCATTCGAGCTCTGGAAACACCATATATTTT. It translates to CASSSLHSSSGNTIYF.

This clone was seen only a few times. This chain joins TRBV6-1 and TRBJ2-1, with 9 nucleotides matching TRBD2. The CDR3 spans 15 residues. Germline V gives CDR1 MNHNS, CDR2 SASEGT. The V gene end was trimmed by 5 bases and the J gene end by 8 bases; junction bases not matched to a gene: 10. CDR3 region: CASSPSAGGPYEQFF. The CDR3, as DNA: TGTGCCAGCAGTCCATCTGCGGGAGGGCCCTATGAGCAGTTCTTC.

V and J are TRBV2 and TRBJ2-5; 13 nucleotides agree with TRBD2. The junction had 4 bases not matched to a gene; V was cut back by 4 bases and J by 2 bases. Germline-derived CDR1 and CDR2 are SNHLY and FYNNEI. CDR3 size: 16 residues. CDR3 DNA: TGTGCCAGCAGTGGCACGACTAGCGGGGGGCAAGAGACCCAGTACTTC. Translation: CASSGTTSGGQETQYF.

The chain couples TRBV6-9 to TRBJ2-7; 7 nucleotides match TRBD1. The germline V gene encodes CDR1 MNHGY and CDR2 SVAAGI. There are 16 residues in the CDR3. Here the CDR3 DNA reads TGTGTTACGCGAGCAGATAGGGGACAGTTCTCCTACGAGCAGTACTTC. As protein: CVTRADRGQFSYEQYF.

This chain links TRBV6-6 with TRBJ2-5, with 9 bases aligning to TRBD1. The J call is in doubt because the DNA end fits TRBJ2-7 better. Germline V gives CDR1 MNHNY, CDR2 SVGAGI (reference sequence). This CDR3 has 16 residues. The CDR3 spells CASSYRTGVLDYEQYF. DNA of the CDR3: TGTGCCAGCAGTTACCGGACAGGGGTTTTAGACTACGAGCAGTACTTC.

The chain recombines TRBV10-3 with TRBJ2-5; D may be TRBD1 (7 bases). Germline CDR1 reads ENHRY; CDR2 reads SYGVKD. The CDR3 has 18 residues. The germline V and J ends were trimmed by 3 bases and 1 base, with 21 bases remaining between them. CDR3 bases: TGTGCCATCAGTGACGTCGGGGGCAGCAGGGGGGTCCAAGAGACCCAGTACTTC. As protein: CAISDVGGSRGVQETQYF.

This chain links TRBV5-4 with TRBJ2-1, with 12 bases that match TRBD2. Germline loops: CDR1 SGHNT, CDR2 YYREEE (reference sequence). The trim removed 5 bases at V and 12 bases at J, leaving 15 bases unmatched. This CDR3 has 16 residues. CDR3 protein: CASSHRRGLAGGPQFF. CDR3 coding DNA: TGTGCCAGCAGTCACAGACGGGGCCTAGCGGGAGGGCCGCAGTTCTTC.

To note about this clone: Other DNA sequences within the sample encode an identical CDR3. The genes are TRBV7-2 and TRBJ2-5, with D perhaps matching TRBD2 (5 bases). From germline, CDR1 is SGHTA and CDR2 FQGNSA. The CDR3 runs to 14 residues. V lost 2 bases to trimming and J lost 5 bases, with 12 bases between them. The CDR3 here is CASSLSGRGETQYF. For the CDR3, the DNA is TGTGCCAGCAGCTTATCGGGTCGAGGGGAGACCCAGTACTTC.

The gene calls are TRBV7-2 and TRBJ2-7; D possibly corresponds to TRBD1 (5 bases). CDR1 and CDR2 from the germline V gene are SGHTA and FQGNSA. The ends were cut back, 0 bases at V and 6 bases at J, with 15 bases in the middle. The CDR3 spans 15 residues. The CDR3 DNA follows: TGTGCCAGCAGCTTAGCGAAGGGGTTGATAGGCGAGCAGTACTTC. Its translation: CASSLAKGLIGEQYF.

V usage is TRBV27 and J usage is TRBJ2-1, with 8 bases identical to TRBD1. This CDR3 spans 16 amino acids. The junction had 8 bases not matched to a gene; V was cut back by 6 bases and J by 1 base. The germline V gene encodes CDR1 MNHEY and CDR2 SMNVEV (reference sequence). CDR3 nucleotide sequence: TGTGCCAGCAGACCCAGCCACAGGGGGTCCTACAATGAGCAGTTCTTC. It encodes CASRPSHRGSYNEQFF.

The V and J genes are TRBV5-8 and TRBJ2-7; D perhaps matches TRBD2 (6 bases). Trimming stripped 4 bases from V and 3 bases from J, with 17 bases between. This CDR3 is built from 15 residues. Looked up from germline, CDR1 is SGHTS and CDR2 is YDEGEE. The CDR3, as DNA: TGTGCCAGCAGCGCCACCGGGAGTTCGTTCTACGAGCAGTACTTC. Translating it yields CASSATGSSFYEQYF.

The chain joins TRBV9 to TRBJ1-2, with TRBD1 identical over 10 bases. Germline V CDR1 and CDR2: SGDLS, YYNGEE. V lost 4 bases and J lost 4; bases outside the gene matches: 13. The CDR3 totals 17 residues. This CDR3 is CASSHSPDRGRFYGYTF. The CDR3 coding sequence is TGTGCCAGCAGCCACAGCCCTGACAGGGGGCGCTTCTATGGCTACACCTTC. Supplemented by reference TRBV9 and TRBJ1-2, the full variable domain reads DSGVTQTPKHLITATGQRVTLRCSPRSGDLSVYWYQQSLDQGLQFLIQYYNGEERAKGNILERFSAQQFPDLHSELNLSSLELGDSALYFCASSHSPDRGRFYGYTFGSGTRLTVV.

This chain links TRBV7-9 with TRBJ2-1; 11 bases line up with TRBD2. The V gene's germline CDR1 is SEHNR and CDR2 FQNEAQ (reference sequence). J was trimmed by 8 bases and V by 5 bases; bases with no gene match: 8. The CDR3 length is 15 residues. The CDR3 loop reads CASSVSLAGDDEQFF. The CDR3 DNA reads TGTGCCAGCAGCGTTTCACTAGCGGGAGACGATGAGCAGTTCTTC. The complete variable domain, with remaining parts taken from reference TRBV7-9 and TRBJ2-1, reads DTGVSQNPRHKITKRGQNVTFRCDPISEHNRLYWYRQTLGQGPEFLTYFQNEAQLEKSRLLSDRFSAERPKGSFSTLEIQRTEQGDSAMYLCASSVSLAGDDEQFFGPGTRLTVL.

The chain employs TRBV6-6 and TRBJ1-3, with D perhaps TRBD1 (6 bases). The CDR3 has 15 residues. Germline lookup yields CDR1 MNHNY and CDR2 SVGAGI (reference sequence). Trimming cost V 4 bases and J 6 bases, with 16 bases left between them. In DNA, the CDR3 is TGTGCCAGCAGTTCCAACCGACAGGCCGTAAACACCATATATTTT. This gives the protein CASSSNRQAVNTIYF.